The 21 T cell receptor beta chains given below trace back to one sample, sequenced in a study of beta chain features in type 1 diabetes. The study's findings and limits: Type 1 diabetes patients had moderately but significantly shorter TCRB CDR3s in all four CD4+ subsets.

These receptors' antigens are unknown. The study reverse transcribed the entire isolated RNA, so it sequenced expressed TCRB transcripts. The table came from immunoSEQ multiplex PCR; TCRdb's copy has only in-frame clones and leaves some out. This table holds a few hundred thousand clones, 11% to 15% found once. The sequencing sample was made of naive CD4+ T cells from blood. The receptors were sampled from a man between 25 and 39 years old with type 1 diabetes.

The V and J genes are TRBV5-1 and TRBJ2-5; D may be TRBD2 (6 bases). Germline V gene sequence: CDR1 SGHRS, CDR2 YFSETQ. The CDR3 totals 14 residues. Between the trimmed V and J ends, which lost 0 bases and 5 bases, there was a span of 11 bases. In DNA form, the CDR3 reads TGCGCCAGCAGCTTGGATAGGGCGGGGGAGACCCAGTACTTC. This gives the protein CASSLDRAGETQYF.

This clone was recorded a few times. The chain links TRBV6-6 to TRBJ2-7, with TRBD1 matching 10 bases. Germline lookup yields CDR1 MNHNY and CDR2 SVGAGI (reference sequence). V was clipped by 5 bases and J by 1 base; unmatched bases: 5. The CDR3 length is 15 residues. DNA of the CDR3: TGTGCCAGCAGTCCCGGGACAGGGGCTTCCTACGAGCAGTACTTC. Translated: CASSPGTGASYEQYF.

V and J are TRBV5-1 and TRBJ2-7; TRBD2 is a possible D gene (6 bases). V gave up 1 base and J gave up 4 bases, with 9 bases separating them. CDR1 SGHRS and CDR2 YFSETQ come from the germline V gene. The CDR3 totals 13 residues. The CDR3 coding sequence is TGCGCCAGCAGCTTGTTCCTAGCGTACGAGCAGTACTTC. This sequence encodes CASSLFLAYEQYF.

The chain recombines TRBV7-9 with TRBJ2-3, with 9 bases that match TRBD1. CDR1 is SEHNR, CDR2 FQNEAQ, per germline (reference sequence). Unmatched junction bases numbered 8, after V lost 0 bases and J lost 4 bases. CDR3 size: 17 residues. CDR3 in DNA: TGTGCCAGCAGCTTAGCGGGACAGGGTGTTTTCCCAGATACGCAGTATTTT. Protein: CASSLAGQGVFPDTQYF.

This chain links TRBV7-9 with TRBJ2-5; D gene uncertain. Looked up from germline, CDR1 is SEHNR and CDR2 is FQNEAQ (reference sequence). Trimming shortened V by 5 bases and J by 1 base, and 2 bases separated the two germline ends. CDR3 size: 11 residues. CDR3 sequence: CASSRQETQYF. The CDR3 nucleotides read TGTGCCAGCAGCCGCCAAGAGACCCAGTACTTC.

V gene TRBV11-3 combines with J gene TRBJ1-1; 9 bases are a match to TRBD1. Germline assignment: CDR1 SGHNT and CDR2 YENEEA. Unmatched junction bases numbered 1, after V lost 3 bases and J lost 5 bases. This CDR3 region has 13 residues. The CDR3 coding sequence is TGTGCCAGCAGCTTGGACAGGGGAACTGAAGCTTTCTTT. It yields the protein CASSLDRGTEAFF.

This clone was observed a few times. V usage is TRBV10-2 and J usage is TRBJ1-2, with D maybe TRBD1 (6 bases). V lost 5 bases, J lost 0 bases, and 10 bases lay in between. From germline, CDR1 is WSHSY and CDR2 SAAADI. The CDR3 has 14 amino acids. CDR3 in amino acids: CASSRTEANYGYTF. CDR3 sequence (DNA): TGCGCCAGCAGTAGGACAGAAGCTAACTATGGCTACACCTTC.

This rearrangement joins TRBV9 to TRBJ2-1, with D maybe TRBD1 (6 bases). The germline V and J ends were trimmed by 2 bases and 6 bases, with 12 bases remaining between them. Germline CDR1 is SGDLS and CDR2 is YYNGEE. The CDR3 has 14 residues. The CDR3 nucleotides read TGTGCCAGCAGCGTGAGTTACAGGGCCAATGAGCAGTTCTTC. Protein product: CASSVSYRANEQFF.

V usage is TRBV4-1 and J usage is TRBJ2-3, with D perhaps TRBD2 (6 bases). Germline CDR1 and CDR2: MGHRA and YSYEKL. CDR3 length: 17 amino acids. Between the trimmed V and J ends, which lost 1 base and 4 bases, there was a span of 18 bases. The DNA of the CDR3 is TGCGCCAGCAGCCAAGTACGTGGCGGGACCTCCTCAGATACGCAGTATTTT. This codes for CASSQVRGGTSSDTQYF.

This clone has only a few counts. V usage is TRBV18 and J usage is TRBJ1-5; D uncertain. This CDR3 has 16 amino acids. Germline V gene lookup returns CDR1 KGHSH and CDR2 LQKENI. V lost 2 bases and J lost 4, with 15 bases in between. The CDR3 DNA follows: TGTGCCAGCTCACCAGATCTCGGCACCGGGAATCAGCCCCAGCATTTT. Amino acid sequence: CASSPDLGTGNQPQHF.

V and J are TRBV30 and TRBJ1-1; no reliable D call. The V end lost 2 bases, the J end lost 6 bases, and 13 bases lay between the germline ends. Germline lookup yields CDR1 GTSNPN and CDR2 SVGIG (reference sequence). The CDR3 contains 13 residues. For the CDR3, the DNA is TGTGCCTGGAGTTCTCAAATGGGCCCTGAAGCTTTCTTT. It is translated as CAWSSQMGPEAFF.

J is TRBJ2-7 and V is TRBV9; 9 bases are a match to TRBD2. V trimming: 4 bases; J trimming: 2 bases; junction bases outside the gene matches: 19. This CDR3 region has 19 residues. Germline assignment: CDR1 SGDLS and CDR2 YYNGEE. CDR3 protein: CASSPTPASGALGPYEQYF. The CDR3 DNA follows: TGTGCCAGCAGCCCCACGCCGGCTAGCGGGGCCCTAGGTCCCTACGAGCAGTACTTC.

This clone was observed a few times. The chain uses TRBV19 and TRBJ1-2; D perhaps matches TRBD1 (5 bases). Germline V gives CDR1 LNHDA, CDR2 SQIVND (reference sequence). The CDR3 length is 13 residues. Trimming took 6 bases from V and 1 from J, leaving 9 bases between them. CDR3 region: CASRIDSNYGYTF. The CDR3 DNA follows: TGTGCCAGTAGAATCGACAGTAACTATGGCTACACCTTC.

The gene calls are TRBV7-8 and TRBJ2-1; D might be TRBD2 (5 bases). CDR3 size: 14 residues. V lost 2 bases to trimming and J lost 10 bases, with 15 bases between them. Germline CDR1 SGHVS, CDR2 FQNEAQ. The CDR3 DNA sequence: TGTGCCAGCAGCTTACGCTCACTAGTCCACGAGCAGTTCTTC. It is translated as CASSLRSLVHEQFF.

This clone was picked up a small number of times. The gene calls are TRBV20-1 and TRBJ1-1; D perhaps matches TRBD1 (5 bases). There are 10 residues in the CDR3. V was pared by 6 bases and J by 8 bases, with 10 bases between. The germline CDR1 and CDR2 sequences are DFQATT and SNEGSKA (reference sequence). DNA of the CDR3: TGCAGTGCCCCAAGGGGAGAAGCTTTCTTT. Encoded protein: CSAPRGEAFF.

This clone was observed a few times. This chain links TRBV19 with TRBJ2-7, with 10 bases matching TRBD2. The length of the CDR3 is 13 residues. J gave up 4 bases and V 6 bases, and 3 bases lay outside the gene matches. From germline, CDR1 is LNHDA and CDR2 SQIVND (reference sequence). Here the CDR3 DNA reads TGTGCCAGTAGCCGGACTAGCGGTTACGAGCAGTACTTC. Encoded protein: CASSRTSGYEQYF.

This clone was seen more than once but under ten times. This chain connects TRBV2 to TRBJ1-4, with 10 bases aligning to TRBD1. The germline gives CDR1 SNHLY, CDR2 FYNNEI. The ends lost 2 bases at V and 7 bases at J; junction bases unmatched: 4. CDR3 size: 15 residues. The chain's CDR3 is CASSESWTGGEKLFF. DNA of the CDR3: TGTGCCAGCAGTGAATCGTGGACAGGGGGTGAAAAACTGTTTTTT. Drawing the rest from reference TRBV2 and TRBJ1-4, the complete variable domain is EPEVTQTPSHQVTQMGQEVILRCVPISNHLYFYWYRQILGQKVEFLVSFYNNEISEKSEIFDDQFSVERPDGSNFTLKIRSTKLEDSAMYFCASSESWTGGEKLFFGSGTQLSVL.

This clone was seen more than once but under ten times. Other DNA sequences of this sample code for an identical CDR3. The chain combines TRBV6-5 with TRBJ2-7; 10 nucleotides match TRBD1. Germline CDR1 is MNHEY and CDR2 is SVGAGI. V lost 8 bases to trimming and J lost 2 bases; unmatched junction nucleotides: 6. CDR3 length equals 14 residues. This CDR3 reads CASSRGTGAYEQYF. In DNA form, the CDR3 reads TGTGCCAGCTCCAGGGGGACAGGGGCCTACGAGCAGTACTTC.

This clone was detected only a few times. The chain is built from TRBV9 and TRBJ2-7; D is perhaps TRBD2 (5 bases). This CDR3 region has 14 residues. Germline-derived CDR1 and CDR2 are SGDLS and YYNGEE. The V gene lost 1 base and the J gene lost 4 bases, with 12 bases spanning the gap. In DNA form, the CDR3 reads TGTGCCAGCAGCGTAACTAGTCGGTCTTACGAGCAGTACTTC. Translation: CASSVTSRSYEQYF. Based on the CDR3 plus reference TRBV9 and TRBJ2-7, the full variable domain is DSGVTQTPKHLITATGQRVTLRCSPRSGDLSVYWYQQSLDQGLQFLIQYYNGEERAKGNILERFSAQQFPDLHSELNLSSLELGDSALYFCASSVTSRSYEQYFGPGTRLTVT.

The genes are TRBV2 and TRBJ2-5; 8 bases are a match to TRBD1. Germline V gene sequence: CDR1 SNHLY, CDR2 FYNNEI. CDR3 length: 13 amino acids. V shed 3 bases, J shed 4 bases, and the junction held 1 base outside the gene matches. DNA for the CDR3: TGTGCCAGCAGTGACAGGGGGCGAGAGACCCAGTACTTC. Its protein product is CASSDRGRETQYF.

The CDR3 DNA reads as TGTGCCACCACCAATAGCGTCTGGGAGCAGTACTTC. It is translated as CATTNSVWEQYF. V is TRBV19 and J is TRBJ2-7; perhaps TRBD2 as D (5 bases). Germline V lookup: CDR1 LNHDA, CDR2 SQIVND (reference sequence). CDR3 length equals 12 residues. V was cut by 10 bases and J by 7 bases, with 17 bases left in between.